What follows are 24 T cell receptor beta chains derived from one specimen sequenced in a study of response to subunit inactivated influenza vaccine. TCRdb itself ran the RT-PCR reads through MiXCR, one entry per CDR3 protein. The repertoire includes 500,000 to 550,000 distinct CDR3 sequences, around 21% of them detected once, and 2.5% to 3.5% sits in the top ten. These same records also appear under a second study, on T cells expressing NK-cell markers. That source reports: With UMIs, 5'RACE template switching was used to make TCR beta cDNA.

Sequencing used CD4+ T cells sorted from PBMCs, obtained 11 to 12 days after vaccination. The receptors originated from a man aged 50 to 60 who received an inactivated influenza vaccine.

This clonotype was counted between two and nine times. The rearrangement joins TRBV12-3 or TRBV12-4 to TRBJ2-7; the D gene could be TRBD1 or TRBD2 (6 bases each). The V end was cut by 5 bases, the J end by 4 bases, with 21 bases between. The CDR3 is 16 amino acids. The CDR3, as DNA: TGTGCCAGCAGTAACGCGGTGACTAGGAGGGGGTACGAGCAGTACTTC. It yields the protein CASSNAVTRRGYEQYF.

The chain has TRBV6-1 and TRBJ1-5; 7 positions match TRBD1. Trimming removed 11 bases from V and 0 bases from J; junction bases left unmatched: 13. This CDR3 is 16 amino acids long. In germline, CDR1 is MNHNS, CDR2 SASEGT. The CDR3 loop is CAVDRQGVFSNQPQHF. In nucleotides, the CDR3 is TGTGCCGTAGACCGGCAGGGGGTTTTTAGCAATCAGCCCCAGCATTTT.

This chain joins TRBV10-3 and TRBJ2-7; 7 nucleotides agree with TRBD1. This CDR3 spans 13 amino acids. CDR1 ENHRY and CDR2 SYGVKD come from the germline V gene. Germline trimming cut 5 bases from V and 0 bases from J; bases unmatched to any gene: 1. CDR3 in amino acids: CAISPGGSYEQYF. The CDR3 DNA reads as TGTGCCATCAGTCCAGGGGGCTCCTACGAGCAGTACTTC.

This clonotype was detected many times. This chain uses TRBV7-9 with TRBJ2-1; D remains unclear. CDR3 length equals 11 residues. Germline V lookup: CDR1 SEHNR, CDR2 FQNEAQ (reference sequence). Trimming removed 5 bases at V and 7 bases at J, with 6 bases between. CDR3 protein: CASSLRNEQFF. The CDR3 DNA is TGTGCCAGCAGCCTCCGAAATGAGCAGTTCTTC. Full variable domain (remainder filled in from reference TRBV7-9 and TRBJ2-1): DTGVSQNPRHKITKRGQNVTFRCDPISEHNRLYWYRQTLGQGPEFLTYFQNEAQLEKSRLLSDRFSAERPKGSFSTLEIQRTEQGDSAMYLCASSLRNEQFFGPGTRLTVL.

There are a few counts of this clonotype. The chain carries TRBV5-1 and TRBJ1-1; D unclear. The ends were cut back, 2 bases at V and 5 bases at J, with 13 bases in the middle. The CDR3 length is 14 residues. Germline CDR1 SGHRS, CDR2 YFSETQ. In DNA form, the CDR3 reads TGCGCCAGCAGCTTAGAAGGGCCCGGTACTGAAGCTTTCTTT. It is translated as CASSLEGPGTEAFF.

The rearrangement uses TRBV7-2 and TRBJ2-7; D perhaps matches TRBD2 (6 bases). V gave up 6 bases and J gave up 3 bases, with 15 bases separating them. CDR3 size: 14 residues. Germline-derived CDR1 and CDR2 are SGHTA and FQGNSA. CDR3 sequence: CASSITTGVYEQYF. The DNA of the CDR3 is TGTGCCAGCAGTATTACTACGGGAGTCTACGAGCAGTACTTC. Based on the CDR3 plus reference TRBV7-2 and TRBJ2-7, the full variable domain is GAGVSQSPSNKVTEKGKDVELRCDPISGHTALYWYRQSLGQGLEFLIYFQGNSAPDKSGLPSDRFSAERTGGSVSTLTIQRTQQEDSAVYLCASSITTGVYEQYFGPGTRLTVT.

The chain recombines TRBV11-1 with TRBJ1-4; 8 nucleotides match TRBD1. Germline loops: CDR1 SGHAT, CDR2 FQDESV (reference sequence). The CDR3 covers 13 residues. V lost 5 bases and J lost 7; bases outside the gene matches: 3. This CDR3 is CASSAGTGEKLFF. The CDR3 DNA reads TGTGCCAGCAGCGCCGGGACAGGTGAAAAACTGTTTTTT.

The table lists this clonotype with a few counts. The CDR3: CASTFRRHGGANVLTF. The CDR3 DNA is TGTGCCAGCACCTTCCGCCGACACGGTGGGGCCAACGTCCTGACTTTC. This sequence joins TRBV6-2 or TRBV6-3 and TRBJ2-6; D not certain. The length of the CDR3 is 16 residues. CDR1 and CDR2 (germline): MNHEY, SVGEGT. V was clipped by 7 bases and J by 3 bases, with 16 bases between them.

The V gene is TRBV7-2, the J gene TRBJ2-3; 7 bases are a match to TRBD2. Germline CDR1 is SGHTA and CDR2 is FQGNSA. The CDR3 loop spans 13 amino acids. V lost 3 bases, J lost 6 bases, and 3 bases stayed unmatched. The CDR3 loop is CASSFVGRDTQYF. In nucleotides, the CDR3 is TGTGCCAGCAGCTTCGTCGGGAGGGATACGCAGTATTTT.

This clonotype was counted only a few times. The chain joins TRBV7-8 to TRBJ2-3, with 12 bases identical to TRBD1. The CDR3 spans 15 residues. The V and J ends lost 6 bases and 3 bases, in that order; junction bases with no gene match: 4. Germline lookup yields CDR1 SGHVS and CDR2 FQNEAQ. The CDR3 loop reads CASRRDRGRTDTQYF. CDR3 sequence (DNA): TGTGCCAGCAGACGGGACAGGGGGCGAACAGATACGCAGTATTTT.

CDR3 protein: CSVRQGVDFSLLPQHF. The DNA of the CDR3 is TGCAGTGTGAGACAGGGGGTCGATTTTAGTTTGCTGCCCCAGCATTTT. The genes are TRBV20-1 and TRBJ1-5, with TRBD1 matching over 9 bases. In germline, CDR1 is DFQATT, CDR2 SNEGSKA (reference sequence). The CDR3 spans 16 residues. V was clipped by 7 bases and J by 9 bases; unmatched bases: 19.

This clonotype was recorded a few times. This sequence joins TRBV12-3 or TRBV12-4 and TRBJ1-2, with TRBD1 as a possible D gene (5 bases). V was clipped by 7 bases and J by 7 bases, with 19 bases between them. The CDR3 totals 14 residues. CDR3 sequence: CASNWRRGGGGYTF. As DNA, the CDR3 is TGTGCCAGCAATTGGAGGAGGGGTGGCGGTGGCTACACCTTC.

This chain uses TRBV12-3 or TRBV12-4 with TRBJ2-5; unclear D gene. Trimming stripped 3 bases from V and 4 bases from J, with 12 bases between. The CDR3 spans 14 residues. The DNA of the CDR3 is TGTGCCAGCAGTTTGGGTTTACCGGGAGAGACCCAGTACTTC. Protein: CASSLGLPGETQYF.

This clonotype was seen a few times. This CDR3 reads CASSVGHLYEQYF. CDR3 coding DNA: TGTGCCAGCAGTGTGGGACACCTCTACGAGCAGTACTTC. V gene TRBV12-3 or TRBV12-4 combines with J gene TRBJ2-7; D might be TRBD1 (6 bases). The V and J ends lost 5 bases and 3 bases respectively, with 11 bases between them. The CDR3 is 13 residues long.

This clonotype showed up just a few times. The chain has TRBV24-1 and TRBJ2-5, with 12 bases fitting TRBD2. Trimming cost V 3 bases and J 3 bases; bases outside gene matches: 4. Germline CDR1 KGHDR, CDR2 SFDVKD. The CDR3 runs to 16 residues. The CDR3 loop is CATSDPRTSGKETQYF. The CDR3 region has the DNA TGTGCCACCAGTGATCCCAGGACTAGCGGGAAAGAGACCCAGTACTTC.

This clonotype was observed many times. The chain links TRBV14 to TRBJ2-5; tentatively, D is TRBD1 (6 bases). CDR3 size: 13 residues. V lost 4 bases and J 7 bases, leaving 13 bases between the germline ends. CDR1 and CDR2 (germline): SGHDN, FVKESK. CDR3 bases: TGTGCCAGCAGCCCCGGACAGCCCCCGACCCAGTACTTC. This gives the protein CASSPGQPPTQYF.

This CDR3 is CASRGETGIGQPQHF. The CDR3 DNA reads TGTGCCAGCAGGGGAGAGACAGGGATCGGTCAGCCCCAGCATTTT. The chain combines TRBV2 with TRBJ1-5; the match to TRBD1 covers 7 bases. From germline, CDR1 is SNHLY and CDR2 FYNNEI. Losses at the gene ends were 6 bases for V and 6 bases for J; bases not matched to a gene: 11. This CDR3 has 15 amino acids.

The rearrangement uses TRBV11-2 and TRBJ2-1, with 11 bases fitting TRBD2. Trimming took 5 bases from V and 2 from J; bases not matched to a gene: 5. The germline V gene has CDR1 SGHAT and CDR2 FQNNGV. This CDR3 contains 16 residues. CDR3 residues: CASSSLAGGAYNEQFF. The DNA of the CDR3 is TGTGCCAGCAGCAGTCTAGCGGGGGGAGCCTACAATGAGCAGTTCTTC.

The CDR3 loop is CASSWGTTGLRDTQYF. For the CDR3, the DNA is TGCGCCAGCAGCTGGGGAACAACAGGGTTAAGAGATACGCAGTATTTT. The J gene is TRBJ2-3, the V gene TRBV5-1; D perhaps matches TRBD1 (6 bases). V lost 3 bases, J lost 5 bases, and 19 bases lay in between. The CDR3 totals 16 residues. Germline CDR1 and CDR2: SGHRS and YFSETQ.

The chain links TRBV20-1 to TRBJ2-3; D is perhaps TRBD2 (6 bases). Trimming left V 0 bases short and J 4 bases short, with 11 bases between. The CDR3 totals 14 residues. Germline CDR1 DFQATT, CDR2 SNEGSKA (reference sequence). DNA for the CDR3: TGCAGTGCTAGAGATGTTTGGGGGGCAGATACGCAGTATTTT. It specifies CSARDVWGADTQYF.

This clonotype was seen a handful of times. V is TRBV5-1 and J is TRBJ1-1; tentative D call: TRBD1 (5 bases). V dropped 2 bases and J dropped 3 bases, with 11 bases sitting between them. Germline CDR1 SGHRS, CDR2 YFSETQ. The CDR3 is 14 residues long. CDR3 bases: TGCGCCAGCAGCTTACAGGACTCAGACACTGAAGCTTTCTTT. It yields the protein CASSLQDSDTEAFF.

This clonotype has a handful of counts. This chain uses TRBV4-1 with TRBJ2-1, with D tentatively TRBD1 or TRBD2 (5 bases each). The germline V and J ends were trimmed by 3 bases and 0 bases, with 15 bases remaining between them. This CDR3 comprises 17 residues. The germline CDR1 and CDR2 sequences are MGHRA and YSYEKL. CDR3 loop: CASSQRTGTYSYNEQFF. CDR3 DNA sequence: TGCGCCAGCAGCCAGAGAACCGGGACCTACTCCTACAATGAGCAGTTCTTC.

This clonotype was seen more than once but under ten times. The chain uses TRBV6-6 and TRBJ1-1; D unclear. The length of the CDR3 is 11 residues. The germline V gene has CDR1 MNHNY and CDR2 SVGAGI (reference sequence). V lost 7 bases and J lost 11, with 14 bases in between. The CDR3 DNA reads TGTGCCAGCACTTTGACCCAGGAGGCTTTCTTT. Its translation is CASTLTQEAFF.

The CDR3 here is CASSTAELRSSGNTIYF. CDR3 DNA: TGTGCCAGCAGCACCGCGGAACTTCGGTCCTCTGGAAACACCATATATTTT. The rearrangement joins TRBV7-2 to TRBJ1-3; D unclear. The CDR3 spans 17 residues. V lost 5 bases and J 0 bases, leaving 17 bases between the germline ends. Germline assignment: CDR1 SGHTA and CDR2 FQGNSA.